This T cell receptor (beta chain) comes out of a study of blood T cell repertoires in COVID-19. As for the study in general: The cDNA or gDNA used as material had been derived from T cells, B-cell-depleted T cells, or PBMCs.

Between the trimmed V and J ends, which lost 3 bases and 7 bases, there was a span of 21 bases. Looked up from germline, CDR1 is LNHDA and CDR2 is SQIVND (reference sequence). The CDR3 has 17 residues. Under the authors' procedure: Nucleated cell counts were estimated from reference gene primer amplification. Using immunoSEQ multiplex PCR, the repertoire was profiled, and TCRdb retains in-frame clones only, with some absent. V and J calls and clone size come straight from that table; D and trimming were deduced from the DNA. Here the sample spans about 300,000 clones, approximately 88% being singletons.

The source is a woman aged 35 to 49 who had recovered from COVID-19. This chain links TRBV19 with TRBJ1-4; D gene uncertain. The specimen sequenced was PBMCs or T cells enriched from blood (not recorded which). The CDR3 DNA sequence: TGTGCCAGTAGTATCGGCTCAGCCCCGGCCAGAGGTGAAAAACTGTTTTTT. Protein product: CASSIGSAPARGEKLFF.